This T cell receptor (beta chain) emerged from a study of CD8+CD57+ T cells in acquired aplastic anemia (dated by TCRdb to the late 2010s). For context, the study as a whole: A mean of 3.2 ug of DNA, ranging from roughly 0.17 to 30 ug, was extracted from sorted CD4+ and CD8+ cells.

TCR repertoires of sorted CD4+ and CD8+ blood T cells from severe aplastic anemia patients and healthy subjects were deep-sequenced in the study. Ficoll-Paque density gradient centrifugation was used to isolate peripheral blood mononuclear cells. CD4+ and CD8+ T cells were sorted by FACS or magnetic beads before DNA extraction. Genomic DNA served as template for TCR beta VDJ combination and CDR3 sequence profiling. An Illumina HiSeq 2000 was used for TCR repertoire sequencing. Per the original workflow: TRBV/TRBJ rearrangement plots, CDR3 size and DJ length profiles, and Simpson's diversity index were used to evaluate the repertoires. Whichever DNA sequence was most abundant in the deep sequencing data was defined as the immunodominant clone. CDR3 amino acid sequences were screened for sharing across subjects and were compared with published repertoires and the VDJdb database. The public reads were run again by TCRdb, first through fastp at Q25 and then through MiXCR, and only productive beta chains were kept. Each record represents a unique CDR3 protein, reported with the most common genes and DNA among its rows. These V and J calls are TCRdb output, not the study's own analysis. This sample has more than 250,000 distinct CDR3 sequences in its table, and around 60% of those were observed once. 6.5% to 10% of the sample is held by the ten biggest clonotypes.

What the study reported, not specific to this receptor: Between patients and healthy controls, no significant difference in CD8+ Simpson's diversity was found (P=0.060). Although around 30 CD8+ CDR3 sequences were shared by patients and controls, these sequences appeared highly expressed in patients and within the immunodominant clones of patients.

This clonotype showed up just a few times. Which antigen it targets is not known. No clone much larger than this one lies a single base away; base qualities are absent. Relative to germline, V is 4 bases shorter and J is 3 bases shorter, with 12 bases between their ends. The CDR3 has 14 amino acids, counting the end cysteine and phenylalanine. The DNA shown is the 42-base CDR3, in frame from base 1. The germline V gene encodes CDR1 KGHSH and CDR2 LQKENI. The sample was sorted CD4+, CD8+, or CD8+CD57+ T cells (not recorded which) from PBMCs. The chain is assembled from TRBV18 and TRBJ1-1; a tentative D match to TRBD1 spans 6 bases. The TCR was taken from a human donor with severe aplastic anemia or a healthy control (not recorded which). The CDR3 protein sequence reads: CASSRGARDTEAFF. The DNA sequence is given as TGTGCCAGCTCACGGGGGGCGCGGGACACTGAAGCTTTCTTT.